This TCR beta chain was obtained from a study of cytomegalovirus exposure and HLA in healthy donors. The CDR3 extends over 15 amino acids. Trimming stripped 7 bases from V and 1 base from J, with 11 bases between. CDR1 is MNHEY, CDR2 SVGAGI, per germline. Amplification used 60 Vbeta primers and 13 Jbeta primers. Measured with immunoSEQ multiplex PCR; TCRdb has only the in-frame clones, and not every one. Of 180,000 or so clones listed, 76% are singletons. Sequenced material: PBMCs. J is TRBJ1-6 and V is TRBV6-5; D remains unclear. The receptor's source is a female donor in good health and CMV-seronegative. CDR3 bases: TGTGCCAGCAAAGAGCGGGGTTCCTATAATTCACCCCTCCACTTT. Amino acid sequence: CASKERGSYNSPLHF.